This T cell receptor (beta chain) was obtained from a study of identical twins. Points from the study as a whole: Fewer insertions were carried by abundant cord blood beta clonotypes, but none was seen in memory repertoires. In drawing conclusions, the study used cross-sectional statistical analysis and did not follow the same donors.

CDR1 is SGHDN and CDR2 is FVKESK in the germline V gene. The V end was cut by 3 bases, the J end by 5 bases, with 13 bases between. The CDR3 length is 14 residues. TCRdb re-analysed the 5' RACE reads in MiXCR, keeping a single row per CDR3 protein. In the table there are hundreds of thousands of distinct CDR3 sequences, about 18% of which are singletons. In the case of this clonotype: Its specificity is not known.

In addition, the sample was reused for a study of T cells expressing NK-cell markers. That report adds: Just one sequenced donor of eight was HCMV-seronegative, while seven were seropositive. The leading position in the CD3+CD56-NKG2C+ fraction of several donors also went to these clonotypes.

V gene TRBV14 combines with J gene TRBJ2-5; no reliable D call. This receptor was identified in a woman aged 18-35 years in good health. Sequenced: PBMCs. CDR3: CASSHAGRRETQYF. In DNA form, the CDR3 reads TGTGCCAGCAGCCACGCTGGGCGGCGGGAGACCCAGTACTTC.